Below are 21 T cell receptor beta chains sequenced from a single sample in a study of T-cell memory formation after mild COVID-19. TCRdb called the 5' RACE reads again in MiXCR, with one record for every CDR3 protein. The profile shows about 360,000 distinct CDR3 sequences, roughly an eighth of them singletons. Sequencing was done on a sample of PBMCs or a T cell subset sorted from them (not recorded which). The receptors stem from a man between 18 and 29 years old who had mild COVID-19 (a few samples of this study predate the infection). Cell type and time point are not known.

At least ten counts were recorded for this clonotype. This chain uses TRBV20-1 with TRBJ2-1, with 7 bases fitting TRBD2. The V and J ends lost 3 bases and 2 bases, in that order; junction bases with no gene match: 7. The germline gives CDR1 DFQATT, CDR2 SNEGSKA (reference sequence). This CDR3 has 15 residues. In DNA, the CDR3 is TGCAGTGCTAGCGAGGGACTATCACCCTACAATGAGCAGTTCTTC. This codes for CSASEGLSPYNEQFF.

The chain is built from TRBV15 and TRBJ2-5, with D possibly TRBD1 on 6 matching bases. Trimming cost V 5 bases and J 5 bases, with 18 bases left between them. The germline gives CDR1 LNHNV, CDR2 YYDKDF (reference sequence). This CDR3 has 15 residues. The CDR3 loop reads CATSPRGWQGETQYF. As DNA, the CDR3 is TGTGCCACCAGCCCCCGAGGGTGGCAGGGGGAGACCCAGTACTTC.

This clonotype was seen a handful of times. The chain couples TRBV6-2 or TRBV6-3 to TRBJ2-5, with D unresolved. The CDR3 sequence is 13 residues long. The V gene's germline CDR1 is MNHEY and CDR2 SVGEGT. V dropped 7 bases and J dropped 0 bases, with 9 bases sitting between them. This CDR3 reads CASNPSHQETQYF. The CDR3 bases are TGTGCCAGCAACCCGAGCCACCAAGAGACCCAGTACTTC.

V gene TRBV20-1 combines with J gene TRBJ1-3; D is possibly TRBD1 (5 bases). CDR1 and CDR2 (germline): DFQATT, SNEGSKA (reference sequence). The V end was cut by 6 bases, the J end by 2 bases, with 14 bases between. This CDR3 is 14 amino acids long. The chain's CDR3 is CSAGPNPTGNTIYF. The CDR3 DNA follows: TGCAGTGCGGGACCCAACCCCACTGGAAACACCATATATTTT.

CDR3 in amino acids: CASSFLAGGPFLREQFF. The DNA for the CDR3 is TGTGCCAGCAGTTTCCTAGCGGGGGGGCCGTTCTTAAGGGAGCAGTTCTTC. The chain couples TRBV28 to TRBJ2-1; 12 bases are a match to TRBD2. The CDR3 has 17 residues. Germline CDR1 MDHEN, CDR2 SYDVKM. J was trimmed by 10 bases and V by 3 bases; bases with no gene match: 13.

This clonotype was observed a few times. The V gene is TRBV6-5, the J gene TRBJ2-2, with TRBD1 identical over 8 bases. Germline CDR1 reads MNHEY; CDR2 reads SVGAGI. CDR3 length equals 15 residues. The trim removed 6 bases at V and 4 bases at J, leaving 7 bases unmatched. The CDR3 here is CASRWTGWGTGELFF. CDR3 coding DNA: TGTGCCAGCAGATGGACAGGGTGGGGCACCGGGGAGCTGTTTTTT.

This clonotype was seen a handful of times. CDR3 in amino acids: CASSLDPRSNEQFF. CDR3 DNA: TGTGCCAGCAGCTTAGATCCTAGAAGCAATGAGCAGTTCTTC. The chain employs TRBV7-6 and TRBJ2-1; D is unclear. Germline CDR1 SGHVS, CDR2 FNYEAQ. V was clipped by 1 base and J by 6 bases, with 10 bases between them. The CDR3 length is 14 residues.

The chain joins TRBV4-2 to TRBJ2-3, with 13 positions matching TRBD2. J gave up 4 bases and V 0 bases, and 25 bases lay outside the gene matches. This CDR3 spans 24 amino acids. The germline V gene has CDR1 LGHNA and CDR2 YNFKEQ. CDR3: CASSQDPRTSGGGVGGGVSDTQYF. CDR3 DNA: TGTGCCAGCAGCCAAGATCCAAGGACTAGCGGGGGAGGAGTGGGGGGCGGGGTTTCAGATACGCAGTATTTT.

The CDR3: CASSLTGTGEDTQYF. DNA of the CDR3: TGTGCCAGCAGCCTCACCGGGACAGGGGAAGATACGCAGTATTTT. The chain couples TRBV7-2 to TRBJ2-3; 10 nucleotides match TRBD1. The germline V gene has CDR1 SGHTA and CDR2 FQGNSA. The CDR3 contains 15 residues. V lost 5 bases to trimming and J lost 5 bases; unmatched junction nucleotides: 7.

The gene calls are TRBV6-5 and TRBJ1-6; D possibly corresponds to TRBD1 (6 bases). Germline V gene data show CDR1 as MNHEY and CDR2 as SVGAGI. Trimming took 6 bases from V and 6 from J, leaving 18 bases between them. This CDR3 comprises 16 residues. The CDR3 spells CASRRGQFGTNSPLHF. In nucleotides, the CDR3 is TGTGCCAGCAGACGAGGACAGTTCGGCACTAATTCACCCCTCCACTTT.

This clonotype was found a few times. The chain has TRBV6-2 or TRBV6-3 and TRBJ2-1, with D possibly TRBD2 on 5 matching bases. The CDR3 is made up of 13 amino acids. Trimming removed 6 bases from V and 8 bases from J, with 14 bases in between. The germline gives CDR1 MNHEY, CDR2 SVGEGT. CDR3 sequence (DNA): TGTGCCAGCAGGGTACTAGTCATCGATGAGCAGTTCTTC. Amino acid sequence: CASRVLVIDEQFF.

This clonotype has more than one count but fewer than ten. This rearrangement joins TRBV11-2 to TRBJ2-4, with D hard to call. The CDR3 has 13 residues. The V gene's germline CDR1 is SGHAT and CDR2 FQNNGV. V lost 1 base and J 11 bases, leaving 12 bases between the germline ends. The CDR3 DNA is TGTGCCAGCAGCTTAGGCATCGGTAACTTTCAGTACTTC. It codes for CASSLGIGNFQYF.

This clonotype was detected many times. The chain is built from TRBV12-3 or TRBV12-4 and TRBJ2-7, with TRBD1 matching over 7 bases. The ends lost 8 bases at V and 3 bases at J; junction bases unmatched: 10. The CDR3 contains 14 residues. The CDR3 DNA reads TGTGCCAGCGGCTTGAGACAGGGTCACTACGAGCAGTACTTC. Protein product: CASGLRQGHYEQYF.

DNA for the CDR3: TGCGCCAGCAGCTTCCAGGGAGGTAATGAAAAACTGTTTTTT. It translates to CASSFQGGNEKLFF. This sequence joins TRBV5-1 and TRBJ1-4; D may be TRBD1 (5 bases). The CDR3 sequence is 14 residues long. The germline gives CDR1 SGHRS, CDR2 YFSETQ. V was cut by 2 bases and J by 4 bases, with 9 bases left in between.

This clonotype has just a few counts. The CDR3 DNA reads TGTGCCACCAGTGATCGAGTGTCCGGGACAGGGGGCATTGGCTACACCTTC. Residues: CATSDRVSGTGGIGYTF. This chain connects TRBV24-1 to TRBJ1-2, with 12 bases that match TRBD1. In germline, CDR1 is KGHDR, CDR2 SFDVKD. V was clipped by 3 bases and J by 7 bases; unmatched bases: 11. The CDR3 sequence is 17 residues long.

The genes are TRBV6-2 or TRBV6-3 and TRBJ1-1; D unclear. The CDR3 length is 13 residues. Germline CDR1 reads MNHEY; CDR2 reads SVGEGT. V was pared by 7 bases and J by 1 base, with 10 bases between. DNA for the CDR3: TGTGCCAGCAATAGACCCGGGAACACTGAAGCTTTCTTT. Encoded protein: CASNRPGNTEAFF.

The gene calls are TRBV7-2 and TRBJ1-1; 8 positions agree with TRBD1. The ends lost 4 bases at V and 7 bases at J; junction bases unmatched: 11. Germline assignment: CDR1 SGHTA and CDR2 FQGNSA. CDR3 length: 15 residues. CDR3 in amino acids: CASSSRGRGLSEAFF. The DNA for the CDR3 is TGTGCCAGCAGCTCCCGTGGCAGGGGGCTTAGTGAAGCTTTCTTT.

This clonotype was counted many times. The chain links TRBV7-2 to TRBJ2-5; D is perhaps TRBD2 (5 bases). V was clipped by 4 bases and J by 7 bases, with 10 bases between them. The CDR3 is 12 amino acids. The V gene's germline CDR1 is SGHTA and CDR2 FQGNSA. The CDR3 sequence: CASSSGVGTQYF. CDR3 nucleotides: TGTGCCAGCAGCTCCGGGGTCGGGACCCAGTACTTC.

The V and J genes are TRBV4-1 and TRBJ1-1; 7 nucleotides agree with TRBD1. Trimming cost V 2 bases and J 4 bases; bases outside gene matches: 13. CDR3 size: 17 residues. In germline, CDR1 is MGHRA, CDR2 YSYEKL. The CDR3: CASSQKTGVVVTTEAFF. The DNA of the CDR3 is TGCGCCAGCAGCCAAAAAACAGGGGTTGTCGTGACCACTGAAGCTTTCTTT.

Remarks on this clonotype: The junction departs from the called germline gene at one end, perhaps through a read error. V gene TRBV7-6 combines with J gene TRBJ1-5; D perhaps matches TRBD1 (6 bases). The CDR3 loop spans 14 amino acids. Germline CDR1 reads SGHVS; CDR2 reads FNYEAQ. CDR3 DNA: TGTGACAGCAGCTCCCGACAGGTTGATCAGCCCCAGCATTTT. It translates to CDSSSRQVDQPQHF.

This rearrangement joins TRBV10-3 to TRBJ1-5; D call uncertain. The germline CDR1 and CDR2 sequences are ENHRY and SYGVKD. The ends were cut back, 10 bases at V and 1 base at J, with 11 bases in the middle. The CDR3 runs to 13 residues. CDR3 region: CATRTGSNQPQHF. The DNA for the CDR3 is TGTGCCACCCGGACGGGGAGCAATCAGCCCCAGCATTTT.